These 13 T cell receptor beta chains share one sample of origin, sequenced in a study of blood T cells in healthy people across ages. Together with a sample-barcoded 5' primer, a J-beta primer mix was included in a second PCR lasting about 6 to 11 cycles. TCRdb reprocessed the 5' RACE reads via MiXCR and lists one record per CDR3 protein. The top ten hold 30% to 40% of the sample, which has about 680,000 distinct CDR3 sequences, around 49% seen once. Sequencing used blood. These receptors all stem from a woman aged 55-69 years in good health.

The V call is TRBV20-1, the J call TRBJ1-2; D might be TRBD1 (6 bases). V was shortened by 3 bases and J by 2 bases, with 10 bases between the two germline ends. This CDR3 has 13 amino acids. Germline V gives CDR1 DFQATT, CDR2 SNEGSKA (reference sequence). This CDR3 reads CSARGDKNYGYTF. The CDR3 DNA reads TGCAGTGCTAGGGGGGACAAAAACTATGGCTACACCTTC.

This clonotype was seen many times. CDR3 sequence reads: CASSFSGSYNEQFF. The CDR3 DNA reads TGTGCCAGCAGCTTTTCAGGGTCCTACAATGAGCAGTTCTTC. V is TRBV7-9 and J is TRBJ2-1, with D possibly matching TRBD1 (5 bases). The germline CDR1 and CDR2 sequences are SEHNR and FQNEAQ (reference sequence). The CDR3 runs 14 residues. Trimming pared 3 bases from V and 1 base from J, leaving 7 bases between.

V gene TRBV4-3 combines with J gene TRBJ2-1, with D perhaps matching TRBD1 (5 bases). Germline CDR1 reads LGHNA; CDR2 reads YSLEER. V was cut by 0 bases and J by 7 bases, with 13 bases left in between. This CDR3 contains 15 residues. This CDR3 is CASSQDYRLENEQFF. CDR3 sequence (DNA): TGCGCCAGCAGCCAAGACTACAGGCTGGAAAATGAGCAGTTCTTC.

The V call is TRBV28, the J call TRBJ2-1; 9 nucleotides agree with TRBD2. Losses at the gene ends were 5 bases for V and 0 bases for J; bases not matched to a gene: 17. The CDR3 runs to 20 residues. CDR1 is MDHEN, CDR2 SYDVKM, per germline. DNA of the CDR3: TGTGCCAGCAGTACCGTTTCGGGACTAGCTCATAGGAGCTCCTACAATGAGCAGTTCTTC. Its protein is CASSTVSGLAHRSSYNEQFF.

V is TRBV28 and J is TRBJ2-5; 12 nucleotides agree with TRBD1. The tail of the sequence fits TRBJ2-7 better, so the J call may be wrong. Germline lookup yields CDR1 MDHEN and CDR2 SYDVKM. This CDR3 has 14 residues. CDR3 sequence (DNA): TGTGCCAGCAGGGGGACAGGGGGCATCTACGAGCAGTACTTC. This gives the protein CASRGTGGIYEQYF.

The chain employs TRBV12-3 or TRBV12-4 and TRBJ1-3; no clear D. The V end was cut by 3 bases, the J end by 4 bases, with 13 bases between. The CDR3 consists of 15 residues. CDR3 loop: CASSFFSVTGNTIYF. The CDR3 bases are TGTGCCAGCAGTTTTTTCTCGGTTACAGGAAACACCATATATTTT.

The gene calls are TRBV12-3 or TRBV12-4 and TRBJ1-2; the D is unclear. Trimming took 3 bases from V and 3 from J, leaving 2 bases between them. The length of the CDR3 is 11 residues. Here the CDR3 reads CASSLDYGYTF. The CDR3 coding sequence is TGTGCCAGCAGTTTGGACTATGGCTACACCTTC.

This clonotype was counted only a few times. The rearrangement uses TRBV6-1 and TRBJ2-7; maybe TRBD2 (6 bases). Between the trimmed V and J ends, which lost 7 bases and 4 bases, there was a span of 14 bases. CDR3 length: 13 residues. Per the germline V gene, CDR1 is MNHNS and CDR2 is SASEGT. The CDR3 sequence is CASTTSSGYEQYF. The CDR3 DNA is TGTGCCAGCACAACTAGCTCGGGTTACGAGCAGTACTTC.

About this clonotype itself: The junction departs from germline at one end; a sequencing error may be responsible. The rearrangement uses TRBV3-1 and TRBJ2-1; possible D gene TRBD1, 6 bases. The CDR3 consists of 18 residues. Germline values: CDR1 LGHDT, CDR2 YNNKEL (reference sequence). CDR3 sequence reads: CVSSQFSWGRSSYNEQFF. The DNA for the CDR3 is TGTGTCAGCAGCCAATTCTCATGGGGGCGATCCTCCTACAATGAGCAGTTCTTC.

This chain joins TRBV20-1 and TRBJ2-7; 15 nucleotides match TRBD2. There are 17 residues in the CDR3. V shed 6 bases and J 0 bases; nucleotides not matched to a gene: 9. Per the germline V gene, CDR1 is DFQATT and CDR2 is SNEGSKA (reference sequence). The CDR3 nucleotides read TGCAGTGCCGGGGGGACTAGCGGGAGGTTAAGCTCCTACGAGCAGTACTTC. Translated: CSAGGTSGRLSSYEQYF.

This clonotype was detected a few times. The rearrangement links TRBV7-8 to TRBJ2-1; 12 nucleotides agree with TRBD2. The ends lost 5 bases at V and 8 bases at J; junction bases unmatched: 7. The V gene's germline CDR1 is SGHVS and CDR2 FQNEAQ. The CDR3 is 15 residues long. The CDR3: CASSISSGRADEQFF. The DNA of the CDR3 is TGTGCCAGCAGCATTTCTAGCGGGAGGGCCGATGAGCAGTTCTTC.

The chain is built from TRBV4-1 and TRBJ2-5, with 8 bases fitting TRBD2. Germline V gene sequence: CDR1 MGHRA, CDR2 YSYEKL. V was pared by 3 bases and J by 5 bases, with 5 bases of the junction left unmatched. This CDR3 region has 14 residues. CDR3 residues: CASSHDSGTETQYF. CDR3 sequence (DNA): TGCGCCAGCAGCCATGATAGCGGGACGGAGACCCAGTACTTC.

The V and J genes are TRBV28 and TRBJ2-7, with a weak D call TRBD2 (6 bases). The CDR3 is 14 amino acids. Germline V CDR1 and CDR2: MDHEN, SYDVKM. V lost 1 base and J 5 bases, leaving 12 bases between the germline ends. CDR3 in DNA: TGTGCCAGCAGTTTATTCCAGGGAGGCAACGAGCAGTACTTC. Protein product: CASSLFQGGNEQYF.